Listed here are 22 T cell receptor beta chains from one sample, sequenced in a study of T cell responses to AZD1222 COVID-19 vaccine. This table comes from immunoSEQ multiplex PCR, and its TCRdb copy is limited to in-frame clones, with some not included. The sample carries some 130,000 clones, approximately 83% recorded once. The sequencing here drew on peripheral blood, taken on day 0 of AZD1222 vaccination. The receptors were sampled from an adult in good health.

The V gene is TRBV27, the J gene TRBJ2-1, with 10 bases fitting TRBD1. The V segment lost 8 bases and the J segment 4 bases; nucleotides outside the gene matches: 8. The CDR3 covers 15 residues. Per germline, CDR1 MNHEY and CDR2 SMNVEV (reference sequence). CDR3 bases: TGTGCCAGCGGCCGGACAGGGGGTGGTTACAATGAGCAGTTCTTC. Amino acid sequence: CASGRTGGGYNEQFF.

This chain links TRBV10-3 with TRBJ2-3; 8 nucleotides align to TRBD2. The V and J ends lost 3 bases and 6 bases, in that order; junction bases with no gene match: 14. The V gene's germline CDR1 is ENHRY and CDR2 SYGVKD. The CDR3 runs to 17 residues. CDR3 sequence: CAISETWAGGPQDTQYF. DNA for the CDR3: TGTGCCATCAGTGAAACGTGGGCGGGGGGACCCCAGGATACGCAGTATTTT.

The rearrangement uses TRBV29-1 and TRBJ2-2; 7 bases line up with TRBD2. Per the germline V gene, CDR1 is SQVTM and CDR2 is ANQGSEA. This CDR3 region has 14 residues. The V segment lost 3 bases and the J segment 4 bases; nucleotides outside the gene matches: 5. CDR3 DNA sequence: TGCAGCGTTGAGTTGCGGGAGACCACCGGGGAGCTGTTTTTT. It encodes CSVELRETTGELFF.

The chain employs TRBV11-3 and TRBJ2-3; a weak D match, TRBD2 (6 bases). The length of the CDR3 is 15 residues. Germline V gives CDR1 SGHNT, CDR2 YENEEA. The ends were cut back, 0 bases at V and 7 bases at J, with 14 bases in the middle. In nucleotides, the CDR3 is TGTGCCAGCAGCTTAGAGGGGACTCCCACTTATACGCAGTATTTT. Amino acid sequence: CASSLEGTPTYTQYF.

The rearrangement joins TRBV10-1 to TRBJ1-1; D not resolved. Germline CDR1 and CDR2: WNHNN and SYGVQD (reference sequence). V dropped 3 bases and J dropped 0 bases, with 5 bases sitting between them. This CDR3 has 13 amino acids. Written as DNA, the CDR3 is TGCGCCAGCAGTGATCAGTTGAACACTGAAGCTTTCTTT. Amino acid sequence: CASSDQLNTEAFF.

The chain is built from TRBV19 and TRBJ2-5, with D perhaps matching TRBD1 (6 bases). The V and J ends lost 5 bases and 4 bases respectively, with 11 bases between them. The CDR3 runs 13 residues. The V gene's germline CDR1 is LNHDA and CDR2 SQIVND (reference sequence). CDR3 nucleotides: TGTGCCAGTAGTTGGGGGCCGAGAGAGACCCAGTACTTC. Translated, it gives CASSWGPRETQYF.

The rearrangement joins TRBV7-9 to TRBJ2-2; D might be TRBD2 (6 bases). The CDR3 totals 14 residues. Trimming took 2 bases from V and 5 from J, leaving 9 bases between them. Germline CDR1 reads SEHNR; CDR2 reads FQNEAQ (reference sequence). The CDR3 region has the DNA TGTGCCAGCAGCTTACGGCGGGGTACCGGGGAGCTGTTTTTT. Translation gives CASSLRRGTGELFF.

This sequence joins TRBV29-1 and TRBJ1-5, with 7 bases fitting TRBD1. J was trimmed by 0 bases and V by 4 bases; bases with no gene match: 3. The CDR3 sequence is 14 residues long. Per germline, CDR1 SQVTM and CDR2 ANQGSEA. CDR3 DNA: TGCAGCGTTGGGGACAGTTATAGCAATCAGCCCCAGCATTTT. It encodes CSVGDSYSNQPQHF.

The chain uses TRBV9 and TRBJ1-1; D is perhaps TRBD1 (6 bases). Germline assignment: CDR1 SGDLS and CDR2 YYNGEE. Between the trimmed V and J ends, which lost 0 bases and 6 bases, there was a span of 12 bases. This CDR3 has 14 residues. CDR3 bases: TGTGCCAGCAGCGTAGAACCAGGGGCCCCTGAAGCTTTCTTT. Translating gives CASSVEPGAPEAFF.

The rearrangement links TRBV5-1 to TRBJ2-1; D perhaps matches TRBD2 (5 bases). The V gene lost 1 base and the J gene lost 1 base, with 12 bases spanning the gap. CDR1 SGHRS and CDR2 YFSETQ come from the germline V gene. This CDR3 comprises 16 residues. Here the CDR3 DNA reads TGCGCCAGCAGCTTGAGGCTCGGGGATTCCTACAATGAGCAGTTCTTC. Translation gives CASSLRLGDSYNEQFF. The full variable domain, with the rest looked up from reference TRBV5-1 and TRBJ2-1, is KAGVTQTPRYLIKTRGQQVTLSCSPISGHRSVSWYQQTPGQGLQFLFEYFSETQRNKGNFPGRFSGRQFSNSRSEMNVSTLELGDSALYLCASSLRLGDSYNEQFFGPGTRLTVL.

The rearrangement links TRBV3-1 (or the pseudogene TRBV3-2) to TRBJ2-2, with D uncertain. The V gene lost 4 bases and the J gene lost 6 bases, with 6 bases spanning the gap. Germline CDR1 and CDR2: LGHDT and YNNKEL (reference sequence). This CDR3 is built from 12 residues. The CDR3 region is CASSLRAGELFF. The CDR3 nucleotides read TGTGCCAGCAGCCTTAGGGCCGGGGAGCTGTTTTTT.

This clone was detected a few times. This CDR3 reads CASSLGLASYEQYF. The CDR3 nucleotides are TGTGCCAGCAGCTTAGGACTAGCTTCCTACGAGCAGTACTTC. The V and J genes are TRBV13 and TRBJ2-7; D possibly corresponds to TRBD2 (6 bases). The CDR3 extends over 14 amino acids. Trimming pared 0 bases from V and 1 base from J, leaving 7 bases between. From germline, CDR1 is PRHDT and CDR2 FYEKMQ (reference sequence).

J is TRBJ2-2 and V is TRBV28; D is unclear. V was pared by 2 bases and J by 4 bases, with 2 bases between. This CDR3 comprises 12 residues. Germline assignment: CDR1 MDHEN and CDR2 SYDVKM. The DNA of the CDR3 is TGTGCCAGCAGTTTAGGCACCGGGGAGCTGTTTTTT. Translating gives CASSLGTGELFF.

The V call is TRBV20-1, the J call TRBJ2-7; D is possibly TRBD2 (6 bases). The germline V gene has CDR1 DFQATT and CDR2 SNEGSKA (reference sequence). The CDR3 runs to 11 residues. V gave up 7 bases and J gave up 4 bases, with 11 bases separating them. DNA for the CDR3: TGCAGTGTTGCGGAGGGGTACGAGCAGTACTTC. Amino acid sequence: CSVAEGYEQYF.

The chain joins TRBV5-1 to TRBJ2-1, with 13 bases matching TRBD2. This CDR3 spans 15 amino acids. CDR1 and CDR2 from the germline V gene are SGHRS and YFSETQ. The ends lost 4 bases at V and 10 bases at J; junction bases unmatched: 8. The CDR3 here is CASSRTSGGAYEQFF. CDR3 sequence (DNA): TGCGCCAGCAGCCGCACTAGCGGGGGGGCGTACGAGCAGTTCTTC.

The chain uses TRBV7-2 and TRBJ2-6; 8 bases are shared with TRBD2. Germline V gives CDR1 SGHTA, CDR2 FQGNSA. The CDR3 has 16 residues. Germline trimming cut 6 bases from V and 2 bases from J; bases unmatched to any gene: 6. CDR3 loop: CASRQPGGAGANVLTF. CDR3 nucleotides: TGTGCCAGCAGGCAACCGGGGGGGGCTGGGGCCAACGTCCTGACTTTC. Combining the CDR3 with reference TRBV7-2 and TRBJ2-6 gives the whole variable domain GAGVSQSPSNKVTEKGKDVELRCDPISGHTALYWYRQSLGQGLEFLIYFQGNSAPDKSGLPSDRFSAERTGGSVSTLTIQRTQQEDSAVYLCASRQPGGAGANVLTFGAGSRLTVL.

This clone has more than one count but fewer than ten. The chain joins TRBV9 to TRBJ2-2; the match to TRBD2 covers 7 bases. The trim removed 4 bases at V and 2 bases at J, leaving 11 bases unmatched. Looked up from germline, CDR1 is SGDLS and CDR2 is YYNGEE. The CDR3 is 17 residues long. The CDR3 sequence is CASSLDIAGSNTGELFF. CDR3 in DNA: TGTGCCAGCAGCCTGGATATAGCGGGTTCAAACACCGGGGAGCTGTTTTTT.

The chain uses TRBV11-3 and TRBJ2-3; no firm D call. Germline values: CDR1 SGHNT, CDR2 YENEEA. This CDR3 has 13 amino acids. V lost 1 base, J lost 5 bases, and 7 bases lay in between. This CDR3 is CASSLGVRDTQYF. The CDR3 bases are TGTGCCAGCAGCTTAGGGGTTAGAGATACGCAGTATTTT.

This chain uses TRBV3-1 (or the pseudogene TRBV3-2) with TRBJ2-7; D gene unclear. V was cut by 4 bases and J by 7 bases, with 11 bases left in between. The CDR3 runs to 12 residues. Per the germline V gene, CDR1 is LGHDT and CDR2 is YNNKEL (reference sequence). The CDR3 region is CASSLQWAEQYF. The DNA for the CDR3 is TGTGCCAGCAGCCTCCAATGGGCGGAGCAGTACTTC.

Comments on this clone: At the DNA level, this CDR3 is encoded by other sequences in the same sample as well. The chain carries TRBV7-9 and TRBJ2-6; D gene uncertain. Germline V lookup: CDR1 SEHNR, CDR2 FQNEAQ (reference sequence). V was clipped by 1 base and J by 0 bases, with 7 bases between them. The CDR3 sequence is 16 residues long. The CDR3 spells CASSLDGLSGANVLTF. The CDR3 bases are TGTGCCAGCAGCTTAGATGGTCTCTCTGGGGCCAACGTCCTGACTTTC.

V usage is TRBV3-1 (or the pseudogene TRBV3-2) and J usage is TRBJ2-5, with 11 positions matching TRBD2. From germline, CDR1 is LGHDT and CDR2 YNNKEL (reference sequence). The ends lost 2 bases at V and 14 bases at J; junction bases unmatched: 4. The CDR3 spans 12 residues. CDR3 loop: CASSQLAGGPYF. CDR3 coding DNA: TGTGCCAGCAGCCAACTAGCGGGGGGACCCTACTTC.

The V call is TRBV24-1, the J call TRBJ1-1, with D maybe TRBD1 (5 bases). This CDR3 is 13 amino acids long. Germline-derived CDR1 and CDR2 are KGHDR and SFDVKD. Trimming removed 9 bases from V and 11 bases from J, with 21 bases in between. As DNA, the CDR3 is TGTGCCACCGAGGACTCCAGGGACGGGTCGGCTTTCTTT. Amino acid sequence: CATEDSRDGSAFF.